This TCR beta chain was documented in a study of T-cell memory formation after mild COVID-19. Whole-study findings and limits: Memory cells collected pre-infection included some clones that later responded, suggesting cross-reactive memory joined. The main location of contracting CD4+ clones was CM and EM, and that of contracting CD8+ clones was EMRA. Day 15 to 85 contracting clones showed balanced CD4/CD8; later expanders leaned CD4+.

CDR1 and CDR2 (germline): DFQATT, SNEGSKA (reference sequence). V shed 6 bases and J 4 bases; nucleotides not matched to a gene: 28. The CDR3 is 20 amino acids. This clonotype was seen only a few times. What it binds is unknown. TCRdb analysed the 5' RACE reads with MiXCR anew, one entry per CDR3 protein. In the table there are 550,000 to 600,000 distinct CDR3 sequences, 20% to 25% of which are singletons. This chain links TRBV20-1 with TRBJ2-3; 7 nucleotides align to TRBD2. The sequencing sample was made of PBMCs or a T cell subset sorted from them (not recorded which). The TCR comes from an adult woman who had mild COVID-19 (a few samples of this study predate the infection). Cell type and time point are not known. The CDR3 DNA reads as TGCAGTGCCCGCCACCGTCAAACCTATGTCCCGGGACTACGAGCAGATACGCAGTATTTT. Amino acids: CSARHRQTYVPGLRADTQYF.